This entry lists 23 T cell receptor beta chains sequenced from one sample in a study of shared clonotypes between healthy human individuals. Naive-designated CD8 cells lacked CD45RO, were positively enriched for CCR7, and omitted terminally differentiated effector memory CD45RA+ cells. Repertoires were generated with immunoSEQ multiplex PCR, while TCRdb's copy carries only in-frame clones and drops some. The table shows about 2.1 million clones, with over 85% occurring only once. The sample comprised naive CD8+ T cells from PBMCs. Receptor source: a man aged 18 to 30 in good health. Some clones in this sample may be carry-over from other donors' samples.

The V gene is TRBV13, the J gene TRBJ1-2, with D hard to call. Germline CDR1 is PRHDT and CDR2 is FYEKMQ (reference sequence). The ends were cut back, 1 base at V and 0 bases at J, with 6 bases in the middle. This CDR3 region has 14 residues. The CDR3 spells CASSLELANYGYTF. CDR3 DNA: TGTGCCAGCAGCTTAGAACTGGCTAACTATGGCTACACCTTC.

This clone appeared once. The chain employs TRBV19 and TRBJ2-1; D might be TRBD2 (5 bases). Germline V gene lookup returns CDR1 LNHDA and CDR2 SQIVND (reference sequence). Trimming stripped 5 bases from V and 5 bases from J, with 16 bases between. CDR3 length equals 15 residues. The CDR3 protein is CASSPRTPFDNEQFF. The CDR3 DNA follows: TGTGCCAGTAGTCCCCGGACTCCTTTTGACAATGAGCAGTTCTTC.

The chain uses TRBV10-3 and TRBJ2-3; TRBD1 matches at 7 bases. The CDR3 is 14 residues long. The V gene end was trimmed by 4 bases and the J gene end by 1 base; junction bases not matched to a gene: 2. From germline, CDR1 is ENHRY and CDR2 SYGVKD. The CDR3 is CAISGGQGTDTQYF. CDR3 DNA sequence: TGTGCCATCAGTGGTGGACAGGGCACAGATACGCAGTATTTT.

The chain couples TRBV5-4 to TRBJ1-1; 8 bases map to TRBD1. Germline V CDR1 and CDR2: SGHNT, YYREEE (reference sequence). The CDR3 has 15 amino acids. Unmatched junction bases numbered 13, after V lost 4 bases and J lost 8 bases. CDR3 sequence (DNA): TGTGCCAGCAGCATCGGACAGGGAGGGGGCGGAGAAGCTTTCTTT. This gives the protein CASSIGQGGGGEAFF. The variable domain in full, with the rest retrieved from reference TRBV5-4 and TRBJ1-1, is ETGVTQSPTHLIKTRGQQVTLRCSSQSGHNTVSWYQQALGQGPQFIFQYYREEENGRGNFPPRFSGLQFPNYSSELNVNALELDDSALYLCASSIGQGGGGEAFFGQGTRLTVV.

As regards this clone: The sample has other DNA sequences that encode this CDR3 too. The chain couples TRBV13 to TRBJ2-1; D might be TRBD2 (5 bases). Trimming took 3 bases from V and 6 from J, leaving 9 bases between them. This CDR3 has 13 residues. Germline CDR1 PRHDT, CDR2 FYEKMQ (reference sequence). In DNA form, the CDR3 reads TGTGCCAGCAGCTTGGGGAGAGGCAATGAGCAGTTCTTC. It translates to CASSLGRGNEQFF.

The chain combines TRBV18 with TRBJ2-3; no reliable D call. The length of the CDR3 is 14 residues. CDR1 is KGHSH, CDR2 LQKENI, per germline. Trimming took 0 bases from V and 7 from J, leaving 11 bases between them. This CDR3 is CASSPPDGSYTQYF. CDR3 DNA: TGTGCCAGCTCACCACCCGACGGATCATATACGCAGTATTTT. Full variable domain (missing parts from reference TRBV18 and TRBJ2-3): NAGVMQNPRHLVRRRGQEARLRCSPMKGHSHVYWYRQLPEEGLKFMVYLQKENIIDESGMPKERFSAEFPKEGPSILRIQQVVRGDSAAYFCASSPPDGSYTQYFGPGTRLTVL.

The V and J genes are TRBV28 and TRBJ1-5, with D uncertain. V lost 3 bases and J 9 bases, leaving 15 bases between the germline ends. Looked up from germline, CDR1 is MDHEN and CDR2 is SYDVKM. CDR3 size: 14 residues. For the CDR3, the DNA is TGTGCCAGCAGTTTCCTACGGGTTACGGGGCCCCAGCATTTT. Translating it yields CASSFLRVTGPQHF.

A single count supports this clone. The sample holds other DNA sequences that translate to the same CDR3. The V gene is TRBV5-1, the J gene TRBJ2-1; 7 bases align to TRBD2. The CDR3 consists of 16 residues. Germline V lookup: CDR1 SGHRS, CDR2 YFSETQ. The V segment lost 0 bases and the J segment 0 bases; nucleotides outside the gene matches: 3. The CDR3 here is CASSLAGGSSYNEQFF. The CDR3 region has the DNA TGCGCCAGCAGCTTGGCCGGCGGGAGCTCCTACAATGAGCAGTTCTTC.

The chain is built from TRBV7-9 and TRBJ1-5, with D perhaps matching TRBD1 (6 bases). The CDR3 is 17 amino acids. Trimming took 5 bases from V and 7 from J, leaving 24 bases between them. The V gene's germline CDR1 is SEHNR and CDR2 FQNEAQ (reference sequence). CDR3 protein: CASSPWVRTVRVQPQHF. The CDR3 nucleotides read TGTGCCAGCAGCCCGTGGGTTAGGACAGTTCGAGTCCAGCCCCAGCATTTT.

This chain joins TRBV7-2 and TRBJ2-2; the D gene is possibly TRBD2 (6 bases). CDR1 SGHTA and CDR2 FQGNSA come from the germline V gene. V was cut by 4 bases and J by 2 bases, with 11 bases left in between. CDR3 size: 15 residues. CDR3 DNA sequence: TGTGCCAGCAGCTCCGGGACTTCTAACACCGGGGAGCTGTTTTTT. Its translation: CASSSGTSNTGELFF. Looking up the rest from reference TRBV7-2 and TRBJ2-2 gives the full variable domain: GAGVSQSPSNKVTEKGKDVELRCDPISGHTALYWYRQSLGQGLEFLIYFQGNSAPDKSGLPSDRFSAERTGGSVSTLTIQRTQQEDSAVYLCASSSGTSNTGELFFGEGSRLTVL.

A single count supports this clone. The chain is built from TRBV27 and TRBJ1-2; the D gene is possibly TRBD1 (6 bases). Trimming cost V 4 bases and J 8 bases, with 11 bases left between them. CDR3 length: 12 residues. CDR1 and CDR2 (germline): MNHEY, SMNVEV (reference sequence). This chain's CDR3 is CASSYAGVGYTF. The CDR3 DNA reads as TGTGCCAGCAGTTACGCAGGGGTGGGCTACACCTTC.

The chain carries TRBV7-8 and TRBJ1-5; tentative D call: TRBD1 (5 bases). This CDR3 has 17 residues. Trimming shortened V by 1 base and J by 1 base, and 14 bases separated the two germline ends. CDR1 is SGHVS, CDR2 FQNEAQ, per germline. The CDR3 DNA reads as TGTGCCAGCAGCTTAGTTTTGGCAGGGTTGAGCAATCAGCCCCAGCATTTT. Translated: CASSLVLAGLSNQPQHF.

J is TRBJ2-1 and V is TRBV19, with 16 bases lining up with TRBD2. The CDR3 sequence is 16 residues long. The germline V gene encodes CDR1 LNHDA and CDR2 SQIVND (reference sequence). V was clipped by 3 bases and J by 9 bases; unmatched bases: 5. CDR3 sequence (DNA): TGTGCCAGTAGTATCGGGACTAGCGGGAGGGCCGGTGAGCAGTTCTTC. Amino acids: CASSIGTSGRAGEQFF.

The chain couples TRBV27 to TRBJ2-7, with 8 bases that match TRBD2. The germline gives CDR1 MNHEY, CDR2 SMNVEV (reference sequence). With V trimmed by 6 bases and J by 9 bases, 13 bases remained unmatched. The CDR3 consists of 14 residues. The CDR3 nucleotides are TGTGCCAGCAGCCCGGGTACTAGCGGTTGGGGGCAGTACTTC. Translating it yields CASSPGTSGWGQYF.

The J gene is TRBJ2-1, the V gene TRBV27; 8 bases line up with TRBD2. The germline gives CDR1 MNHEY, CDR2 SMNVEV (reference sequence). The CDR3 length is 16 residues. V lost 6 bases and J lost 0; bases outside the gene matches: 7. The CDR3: CASSRRGVGSYNEQFF. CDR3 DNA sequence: TGTGCCAGCAGCCGGCGGGGGGTGGGCTCCTACAATGAGCAGTTCTTC.

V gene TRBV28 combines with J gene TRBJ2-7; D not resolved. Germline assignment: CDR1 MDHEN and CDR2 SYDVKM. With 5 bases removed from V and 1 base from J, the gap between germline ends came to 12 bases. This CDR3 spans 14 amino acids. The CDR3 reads CASSPRLTSYEQYF. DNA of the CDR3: TGTGCCAGCAGTCCCAGACTGACGTCCTACGAGCAGTACTTC.

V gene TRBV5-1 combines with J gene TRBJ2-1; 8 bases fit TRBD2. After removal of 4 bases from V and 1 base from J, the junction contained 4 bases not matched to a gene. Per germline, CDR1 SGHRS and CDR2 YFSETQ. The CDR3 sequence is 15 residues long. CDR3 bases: TGCGCCAGCAGCAGGGGACTAGAGTCCTACAATGAGCAGTTCTTC. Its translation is CASSRGLESYNEQFF.

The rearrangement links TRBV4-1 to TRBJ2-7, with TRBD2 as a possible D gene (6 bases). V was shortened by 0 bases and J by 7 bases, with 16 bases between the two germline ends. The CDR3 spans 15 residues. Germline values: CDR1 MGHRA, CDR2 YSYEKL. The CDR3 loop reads CASSQDRELLREQYF. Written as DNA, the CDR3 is TGCGCCAGCAGCCAAGACCGGGAGCTCCTTCGGGAGCAGTACTTC.

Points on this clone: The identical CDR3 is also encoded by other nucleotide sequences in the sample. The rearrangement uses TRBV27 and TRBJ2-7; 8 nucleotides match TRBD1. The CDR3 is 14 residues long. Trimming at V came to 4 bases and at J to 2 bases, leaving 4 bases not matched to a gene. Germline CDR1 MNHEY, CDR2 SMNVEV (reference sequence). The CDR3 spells CASSYGTGPYEQYF. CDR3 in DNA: TGTGCCAGCAGTTACGGGACAGGCCCCTACGAGCAGTACTTC.

The CDR3 sequence is CAWNVGNMNTEAFF. The CDR3 DNA follows: TGTGCCTGGAACGTAGGGAATATGAACACTGAAGCTTTCTTT. The chain joins TRBV30 to TRBJ1-1; D remains ambiguous. The CDR3 is 14 residues long. Germline CDR1 and CDR2: GTSNPN and SVGIG (reference sequence). V lost 4 bases, J lost 0 bases, and 12 bases lay in between.

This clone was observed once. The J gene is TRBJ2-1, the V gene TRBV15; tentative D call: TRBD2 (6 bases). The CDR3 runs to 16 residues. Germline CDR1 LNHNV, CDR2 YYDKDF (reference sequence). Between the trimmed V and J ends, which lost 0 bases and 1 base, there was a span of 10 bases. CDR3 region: CATSRDRLASYNEQFF. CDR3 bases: TGTGCCACCAGCAGAGATCGGCTAGCGTCCTACAATGAGCAGTTCTTC.

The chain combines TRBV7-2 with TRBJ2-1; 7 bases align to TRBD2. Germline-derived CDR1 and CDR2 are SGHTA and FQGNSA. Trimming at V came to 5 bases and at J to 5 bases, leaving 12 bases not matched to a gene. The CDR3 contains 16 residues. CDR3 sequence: CASSTYRGRENNEQFF. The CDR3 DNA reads TGTGCCAGCAGCACGTATCGGGGGAGGGAAAACAATGAGCAGTTCTTC.

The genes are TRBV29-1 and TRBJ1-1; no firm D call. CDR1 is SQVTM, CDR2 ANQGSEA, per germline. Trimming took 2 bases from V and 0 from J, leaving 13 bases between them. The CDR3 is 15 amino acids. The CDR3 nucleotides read TGCAGCGTTGAATGGGGAGACGGAATGAACACTGAAGCTTTCTTT. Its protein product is CSVEWGDGMNTEAFF.